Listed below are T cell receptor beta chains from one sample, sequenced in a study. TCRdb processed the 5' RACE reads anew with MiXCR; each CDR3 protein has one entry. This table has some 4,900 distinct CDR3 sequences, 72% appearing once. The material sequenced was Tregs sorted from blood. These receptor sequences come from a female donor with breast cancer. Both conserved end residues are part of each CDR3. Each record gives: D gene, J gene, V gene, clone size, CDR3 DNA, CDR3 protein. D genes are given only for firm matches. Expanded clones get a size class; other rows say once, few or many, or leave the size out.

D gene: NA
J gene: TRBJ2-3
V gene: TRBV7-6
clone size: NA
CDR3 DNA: TGTGCCAGCAGCTTACGACAGCTAGTTCTGGAGGAGGGCACAGATACGCAGTATTTT
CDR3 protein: CASSLRQLVLEEGTDTQYF

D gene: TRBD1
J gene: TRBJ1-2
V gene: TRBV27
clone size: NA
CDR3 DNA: TGTGCCAGCAGACCCGGGACAGACTATGGCTACACCTTC
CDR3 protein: CASRPGTDYGYTF

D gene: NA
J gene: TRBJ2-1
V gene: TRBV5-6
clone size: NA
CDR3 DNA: TGTGCCAGCAGCTTGGGATGGACAGAAAACAATGAGCAGTTCTTC
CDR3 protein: CASSLGWTENNEQFF

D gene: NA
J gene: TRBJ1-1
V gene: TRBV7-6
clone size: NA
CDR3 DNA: TGTGCCAGCAGTTCGGACTGGAACACTGAAGCTTTCTTT
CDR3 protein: CASSSDWNTEAFF

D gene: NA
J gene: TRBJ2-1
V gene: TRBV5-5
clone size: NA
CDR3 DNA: TGTGCCAGCAGCCTCCCGGGACTTAACAATGAGCAGTTCTTC
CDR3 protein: CASSLPGLNNEQFF

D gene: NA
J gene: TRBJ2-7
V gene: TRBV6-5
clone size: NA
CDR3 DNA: TGTGCCAGCAGTTACTCGTACAGGGATCTCGAGCAGTACTTC
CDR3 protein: CASSYSYRDLEQYF

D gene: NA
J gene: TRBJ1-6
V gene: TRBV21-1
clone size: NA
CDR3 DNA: TGTGCCAGCACGTCCCCGGGACAGGGGAGAAATTCACCCCTCCACTTT
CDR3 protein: CASTSPGQGRNSPLHF

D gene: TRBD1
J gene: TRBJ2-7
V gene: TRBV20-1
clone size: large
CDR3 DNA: TGCAGTGCTAGGAGTTTGGTCGGGACAGGGGATCCCTACGAGCAGTACTTC
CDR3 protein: CSARSLVGTGDPYEQYF

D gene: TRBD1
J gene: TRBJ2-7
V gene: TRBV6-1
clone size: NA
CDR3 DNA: TGTGCCAGCAGTGAATGGGGACAGGGTCGCGAGCAGTACTTC
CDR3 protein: CASSEWGQGREQYF

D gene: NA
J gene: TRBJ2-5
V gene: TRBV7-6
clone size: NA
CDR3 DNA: TGTGCCAGCAGCTTAGCGGCGGAGACCCAGTACTTC
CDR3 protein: CASSLAAETQYF

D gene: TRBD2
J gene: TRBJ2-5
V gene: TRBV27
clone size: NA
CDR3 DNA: TGTGCCAGCAGTCAAATAGCGGGATCGCAAGAGACCCAGTACTTC
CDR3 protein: CASSQIAGSQETQYF

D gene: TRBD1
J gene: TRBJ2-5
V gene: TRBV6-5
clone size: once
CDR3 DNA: TGTGCCAGCAGTTACGGGACAGAACAAGAGACCCAGTACTTC
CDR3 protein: CASSYGTEQETQYF

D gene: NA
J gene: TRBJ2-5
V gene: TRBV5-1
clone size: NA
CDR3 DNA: TGCGCCAGCAGTCAAACCGGAGGCCCGGGGACCCAGTACTTC
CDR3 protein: CASSQTGGPGTQYF

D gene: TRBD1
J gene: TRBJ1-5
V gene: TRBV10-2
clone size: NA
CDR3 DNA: TGTGCCAGCAGGCCTGACAGGGGGCAGTTTGATCAGCCCCAGCATTTT
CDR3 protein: CASRPDRGQFDQPQHF

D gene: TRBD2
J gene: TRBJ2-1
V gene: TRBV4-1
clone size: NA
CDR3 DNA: TGCGCCAGCAGCCAAGATTGGGGGGTAGCGGGAACTTACAATGAGCAGTTCTTC
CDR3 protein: CASSQDWGVAGTYNEQFF

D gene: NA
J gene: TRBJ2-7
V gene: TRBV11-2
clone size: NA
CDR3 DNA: TGTGCCAGCAGCTTAGGGGGCGCTTCCTACGAGCAGTACTTC
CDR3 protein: CASSLGGASYEQYF

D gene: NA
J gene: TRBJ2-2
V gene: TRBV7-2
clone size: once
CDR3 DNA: TGTGCCAGCAGCTGGGGACGGCCAGACACCGGGGAGCTGTTTTTT
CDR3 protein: CASSWGRPDTGELFF

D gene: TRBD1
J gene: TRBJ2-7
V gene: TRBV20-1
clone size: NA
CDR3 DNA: TGCAGTGCTAGTGCCGGTCCGGGACAGGGCTCCTACGAGCAGTACTTC
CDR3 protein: CSASAGPGQGSYEQYF

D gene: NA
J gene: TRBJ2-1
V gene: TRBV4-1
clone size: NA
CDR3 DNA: TGCGCCAGCAGCCAGGGGGACCGGAGCTCCTACAATGAGCAGTTCTTC
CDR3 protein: CASSQGDRSSYNEQFF

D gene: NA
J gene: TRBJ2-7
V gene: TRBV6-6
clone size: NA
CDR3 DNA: TGTGCCAGCAGTCAGACAACTTCGTACGAGCAGTACTTC
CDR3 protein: CASSQTTSYEQYF

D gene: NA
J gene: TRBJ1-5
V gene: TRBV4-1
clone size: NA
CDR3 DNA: TGCGCCAGCAGCCAAGTTCCCCCGGGGGCAGATTTCCATCAGCCCCAGCATTTT
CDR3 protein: CASSQVPPGADFHQPQHF

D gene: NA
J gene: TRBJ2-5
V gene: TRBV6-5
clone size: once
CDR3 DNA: TGTGCCAGCAGTTACCGGGGGACCTTACAAGAGACCCAGTACTTC
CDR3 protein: CASSYRGTLQETQYF